Below, 3 T cell receptor beta chains from the same sample are listed, as sequenced in a study of human T cells and chemical hapten exposure. The time point: patch test 1, 2 weeks after DPC sensitization. The treatment denotes: therapeutic diphenylcyclopropenone sensitization with weekly scalp DPC. One entry per CDR3 protein, called by TCRdb with MiXCR from the RACE reads. The table has about 380,000 distinct CDR3 sequences, roughly 4.8% seen once. Sequencing used whole blood, obtained in connection with sensitization to the hapten diphenylcyclopropenone (DPC). Receptors originate from a woman between 45 and 60 years old with alopecia areata. Some clones in this sample may be carry-over from other donors' samples.

This clonotype was seen a handful of times. The rearrangement joins TRBV19 to TRBJ2-2; 9 bases fit TRBD1. Germline CDR1 and CDR2: LNHDA and SQIVND (reference sequence). The CDR3 totals 15 residues. J lost 6 bases, V lost 5 bases, and 7 bases had no gene match. CDR3 loop: CASSPTGTGSGELFF. The CDR3 DNA is TGTGCCAGTAGTCCCACCGGGACAGGGTCCGGGGAGCTGTTTTTT. Complete variable domain (other parts from reference TRBV19 and TRBJ2-2): DGGITQSPKYLFRKEGQNVTLSCEQNLNHDAMYWYRQDPGQGLRLIYYSQIVNDFQKGDIAEGYSVSREKKESFPLTVTSAQKNPTAFYLCASSPTGTGSGELFFGEGSRLTVL.

This clonotype was observed many times. The chain carries TRBV18 and TRBJ2-1; 9 positions agree with TRBD1. Unmatched junction bases numbered 2, after V lost 3 bases and J lost 2 bases. Germline V gene sequence: CDR1 KGHSH, CDR2 LQKENI. The CDR3 spans 15 residues. For the CDR3, the DNA is TGTGCCAGCTCACCCCGGGACAGGGCCTACAATGAGCAGTTCTTC. It codes for CASSPRDRAYNEQFF.

This clonotype was observed at least ten times. The CDR3 loop is CASSLAGGLLNIQYF. In nucleotides, the CDR3 is TGTGCCAGCAGCTTAGCGGGAGGCCTCCTAAACATTCAGTACTTC. The chain links TRBV28 to TRBJ2-4; 10 bases are a match to TRBD2. Unmatched junction bases numbered 8, after V lost 6 bases and J lost 6 bases. The CDR3 contains 15 residues. CDR1 MDHEN and CDR2 SYDVKM come from the germline V gene.